The 30 T cell receptor beta chains listed next were all sequenced from one sample in a study of technical replicates of blood from a few donors. Generated by immunoSEQ multiplex PCR, the TCRdb table keeps only in-frame clones and is missing some. The sample lists approximately 76,000 clones, about 86% seen once, with roughly 4.8% in the top ten. Sample: PBMCs. The receptors were sampled from a human donor in good health. Some clones in this sample may be carry-over from other donors' samples.

The chain links TRBV11-2 to TRBJ2-7, with 10 bases aligning to TRBD2. Germline CDR1 is SGHAT and CDR2 is FQNNGV. This CDR3 has 14 residues. Trimming at V came to 2 bases and at J to 6 bases, leaving 4 bases not matched to a gene. As DNA, the CDR3 is TGTGCCAGCAGCTTACTAGCGGGAGCTCGCGAGCAGTACTTC. It encodes CASSLLAGAREQYF.

This rearrangement joins TRBV7-6 to TRBJ2-7; TRBD1 matches 12 bases. Looked up from germline, CDR1 is SGHVS and CDR2 is FNYEAQ. There are 17 residues in the CDR3. V gave up 2 bases and J gave up 5 bases; unmatched junction bases: 10. The CDR3 sequence: CASSLRPGQGATNEQYF. In DNA, the CDR3 is TGTGCCAGCAGCTTACGTCCGGGACAGGGGGCGACGAACGAGCAGTACTTC.

The table lists this clone with a count of one. The chain has TRBV6-5 and TRBJ1-2; perhaps TRBD1 as D (5 bases). Germline V lookup: CDR1 MNHEY, CDR2 SVGAGI. The CDR3 is 12 amino acids. The V and J ends lost 5 bases and 4 bases respectively, with 8 bases between them. The CDR3 reads CASSQGLYGYTF. The CDR3 DNA is TGTGCCAGCAGTCAGGGTCTCTATGGCTACACCTTC.

The chain couples TRBV6-1 to TRBJ2-3; 9 bases map to TRBD2. With 3 bases clipped from V and 5 bases from J, the junction kept 6 bases outside the gene matches. There are 15 residues in the CDR3. Germline lookup yields CDR1 MNHNS and CDR2 SASEGT. The CDR3: CASSEGSSGKDTQYF. Here the CDR3 DNA reads TGTGCCAGCAGTGAGGGTTCTAGCGGGAAAGATACGCAGTATTTT.

J is TRBJ1-2 and V is TRBV4-1; D uncertain. V shed 6 bases and J shed 8 bases, with 19 bases lying between them. Germline V CDR1 and CDR2: MGHRA, YSYEKL. This CDR3 has 14 residues. The CDR3 protein is CASSPTGRREGYTF. In nucleotides, the CDR3 is TGCGCCAGCAGTCCTACGGGGAGACGTGAAGGCTACACCTTC.

V is TRBV7-9 and J is TRBJ2-7; 7 nucleotides line up with TRBD2. The CDR3 loop spans 15 amino acids. Per the germline V gene, CDR1 is SEHNR and CDR2 is FQNEAQ (reference sequence). The ends lost 1 base at V and 7 bases at J; junction bases unmatched: 10. CDR3 sequence reads: CASSLGGRAMGEQYF. The CDR3 DNA follows: TGTGCCAGCAGCTTAGGGGGGAGGGCCATGGGTGAGCAGTACTTC.

This clone was observed a single time. The rearrangement links TRBV6-5 to TRBJ1-1; D unclear. V shed 5 bases and J shed 2 bases, with 12 bases lying between them. CDR3 length: 14 residues. CDR1 is MNHEY, CDR2 SVGAGI, per germline. CDR3 residues: CASSKQRENTEAFF. For the CDR3, the DNA is TGTGCCAGCAGTAAACAGAGAGAAAACACTGAAGCTTTCTTT.

The chain links TRBV4-3 to TRBJ2-5; 9 bases fit TRBD1. CDR1 is LGHNA and CDR2 is YSLEER in the germline V gene. This CDR3 has 19 amino acids. J lost 1 base, V lost 0 bases, and 12 bases had no gene match. In DNA form, the CDR3 reads TGCGCCAGCAGCCAAGATCTCTCGGACAGGGGAGGGGTCCAAGAGACCCAGTACTTC. It specifies CASSQDLSDRGGVQETQYF.

The chain joins TRBV9 to TRBJ2-7; 7 nucleotides align to TRBD2. Trimming at V came to 0 bases and at J to 0 bases, leaving 3 bases not matched to a gene. The CDR3 is 15 residues long. Germline CDR1 and CDR2: SGDLS and YYNGEE. CDR3 in DNA: TGTGCCAGCAGCGTAGGCGGGGGTGGCTCCTACGAGCAGTACTTC. Translated: CASSVGGGGSYEQYF.

The chain joins TRBV5-6 to TRBJ2-1; D call uncertain. V lost 1 base and J 10 bases, leaving 18 bases between the germline ends. The CDR3 runs 15 residues. Germline V lookup: CDR1 SGHDT, CDR2 YYEEEE. For the CDR3, the DNA is TGTGCCAGCAGCTTGTTCTCACTCTGGTTGAAGGAGCAGTTCTTC. It translates to CASSLFSLWLKEQFF. The full variable domain, completed using reference TRBV5-6 and TRBJ2-1, is DAGVTQSPTHLIKTRGQQVTLRCSPKSGHDTVSWYQQALGQGPQFIFQYYEEEERQRGNFPDRFSGHQFPNYSSELNVNALLLGDSALYLCASSLFSLWLKEQFFGPGTRLTVL.

The CDR3 region has the DNA TGCGCCAGCAGCTTGGATGTACAGGCCGGGGAGCTGTTTTTT. Its translation: CASSLDVQAGELFF. The rearrangement joins TRBV5-1 to TRBJ2-2; TRBD1 might be the D (5 bases). The CDR3 loop spans 14 amino acids. The V end was cut by 0 bases, the J end by 6 bases, with 9 bases between. Germline-derived CDR1 and CDR2 are SGHRS and YFSETQ.

This chain links TRBV4-3 with TRBJ2-1; D is possibly TRBD2 (6 bases). V was clipped by 1 base and J by 3 bases, with 10 bases between them. CDR3 length equals 15 residues. Germline V lookup: CDR1 LGHNA, CDR2 YSLEER. CDR3 nucleotides: TGCGCCAGCAGCCAAGGACTAGTCGGCTACAATGAGCAGTTCTTC. It specifies CASSQGLVGYNEQFF.

The chain joins TRBV10-1 to TRBJ2-3, with D maybe TRBD1 (5 bases). The V gene's germline CDR1 is WNHNN and CDR2 SYGVQD (reference sequence). Trimming pared 0 bases from V and 0 bases from J, leaving 10 bases between. This CDR3 is 16 amino acids long. The CDR3 sequence: CASSESTQASTDTQYF. The CDR3 DNA reads TGCGCCAGCAGTGAGTCCACACAGGCTAGCACAGATACGCAGTATTTT.

CDR3 in DNA: TGCGCCAGCAGTCAATGGAAGGACAGAGATGGTCAGCCCCAGCATTTT. Encoded protein: CASSQWKDRDGQPQHF. This chain links TRBV23-1 with TRBJ1-5, with a tentative D call TRBD1 (6 bases). TRBV23-1 has ORF status, its function being uncertain. The length of the CDR3 is 16 residues. The V end was cut by 1 base, the J end by 6 bases, with 16 bases between.

The V gene is TRBV2, the J gene TRBJ1-2; TRBD1 is a possible D gene (6 bases). The germline V gene encodes CDR1 SNHLY and CDR2 FYNNEI. Deletions cut 4 bases from V and 4 bases from J, with 10 bases between. This CDR3 is built from 13 residues. The CDR3 nucleotides read TGTGCCAGCAGTGTGCAGGGGAGCTATGGCTACACCTTC. Amino acids: CASSVQGSYGYTF.

The chain is built from TRBV10-3 and TRBJ2-1; 11 bases line up with TRBD2. Germline CDR1 reads ENHRY; CDR2 reads SYGVKD. This CDR3 has 15 amino acids. The trim removed 6 bases at V and 4 bases at J, leaving 5 bases unmatched. The CDR3, as DNA: TGTGCCATCAGCACTAGCGGGGGTCGGTACAATGAGCAGTTCTTC. This encodes CAISTSGGRYNEQFF.

The V gene is TRBV7-2, the J gene TRBJ2-3; maybe TRBD1 (6 bases). The CDR3 is 13 residues long. Germline-derived CDR1 and CDR2 are SGHTA and FQGNSA. V lost 3 bases and J lost 6, with 10 bases in between. The CDR3 spells CASSFGGQDTQYF. The DNA for the CDR3 is TGTGCCAGCAGCTTTGGGGGCCAGGATACGCAGTATTTT.

V usage is TRBV5-1 and J usage is TRBJ1-6; 11 bases line up with TRBD1. The germline V gene encodes CDR1 SGHRS and CDR2 YFSETQ. V was clipped by 4 bases and J by 1 base; unmatched bases: 4. The CDR3 length is 17 residues. This CDR3 is CASSGGQGASYNSPLHF. DNA of the CDR3: TGCGCCAGCAGCGGCGGACAGGGGGCTTCCTATAATTCACCCCTCCACTTT.

The gene calls are TRBV19 and TRBJ1-5; TRBD1 agrees at 11 bases. The CDR3 loop spans 16 amino acids. Germline V lookup: CDR1 LNHDA, CDR2 SQIVND (reference sequence). V trimming: 5 bases; J trimming: 7 bases; junction bases outside the gene matches: 10. This CDR3 is CASSLGDRGSRQPQHF. As DNA, the CDR3 is TGTGCCAGTAGTTTGGGGGACAGGGGGTCCCGGCAGCCCCAGCATTTT.

This clone has only one observation. The chain is built from TRBV7-9 and TRBJ2-5; weak D call: TRBD2 (6 bases). The V end was cut by 9 bases, the J end by 5 bases, with 19 bases between. CDR1 is SEHNR and CDR2 is FQNEAQ in the germline V gene (reference sequence). The CDR3 length is 14 residues. The CDR3 DNA reads TGTGCCAGTAGCGGCGCAGGGTCCCAGGAGACCCAGTACTTC. Encoded protein: CASSGAGSQETQYF. Together with reference TRBV7-9 and TRBJ2-5, the CDR3 gives the full variable domain: DTGVSQNPRHKITKRGQNVTFRCDPISEHNRLYWYRQTLGQGPEFLTYFQNEAQLEKSRLLSDRFSAERPKGSFSTLEIQRTEQGDSAMYLCASSGAGSQETQYFGPGTRLLVL.

V is TRBV6-5 and J is TRBJ2-1; 10 bases align to TRBD2. From germline, CDR1 is MNHEY and CDR2 SVGAGI. This CDR3 has 15 amino acids. Trimming at V came to 6 bases and at J to 15 bases, leaving 17 bases not matched to a gene. This CDR3 reads CASRAAGGKTTLGFF. The DNA for the CDR3 is TGTGCCAGCAGGGCAGCGGGAGGGAAGACTACGCTTGGGTTCTTC.

To note about this clone: At the DNA level, this CDR3 is encoded by other sequences in the same sample as well. The CDR3 loop is CASSLAGPYEQYF. The CDR3 nucleotides read TGTGCCAGCAGCCTAGCCGGCCCCTACGAGCAGTACTTC. This chain links TRBV27 with TRBJ2-7; tentatively, D is TRBD2 (5 bases). The CDR3 has 13 amino acids. V shed 6 bases and J shed 2 bases, with 11 bases lying between them. Germline-derived CDR1 and CDR2 are MNHEY and SMNVEV (reference sequence).

In its sample, this clone was seen a few times. The J gene is TRBJ1-1, the V gene TRBV7-2, with 10 bases aligning to TRBD1. The V segment lost 5 bases and the J segment 7 bases; nucleotides outside the gene matches: 4. The CDR3 has 13 residues. Germline V CDR1 and CDR2: SGHTA, FQGNSA. CDR3 residues: CASSVDRGREAFF. CDR3 in DNA: TGTGCCAGCAGCGTAGACAGGGGGCGTGAAGCTTTCTTT.

The V and J genes are TRBV5-1 and TRBJ2-7; 9 nucleotides align to TRBD1. V was clipped by 4 bases and J by 3 bases; unmatched bases: 5. The CDR3 extends over 14 amino acids. CDR1 is SGHRS and CDR2 is YFSETQ in the germline V gene. For the CDR3, the DNA is TGCGCCAGCAGCCCGGGGACAGGGAGCTACGAGCAGTACTTC. The encoded protein is CASSPGTGSYEQYF.

This chain uses TRBV11-2 with TRBJ1-1; 8 positions match TRBD1. Germline V gene lookup returns CDR1 SGHAT and CDR2 FQNNGV. The CDR3 has 14 amino acids. Losses at the gene ends were 1 base for V and 3 bases for J; bases not matched to a gene: 1. The CDR3 here is CASSLGQGHTEAFF. CDR3 DNA: TGTGCCAGCAGCTTAGGACAGGGGCACACTGAAGCTTTCTTT.

The gene calls are TRBV6-5 and TRBJ2-2; 7 bases map to TRBD2. V lost 3 bases, J lost 6 bases, and 4 bases stayed unmatched. CDR3 size: 14 residues. Germline V gene lookup returns CDR1 MNHEY and CDR2 SVGAGI. CDR3: CASSYPGLAGELFF. The CDR3 DNA reads as TGTGCCAGCAGTTATCCCGGACTAGCCGGGGAGCTGTTTTTT.

The count of this clone is one. This chain uses TRBV5-1 with TRBJ2-7; D perhaps matches TRBD2 (5 bases). V was pared by 0 bases and J by 6 bases, with 13 bases between. The CDR3 spans 14 residues. Per germline, CDR1 SGHRS and CDR2 YFSETQ. CDR3 sequence reads: CASSLEAGKREQYF. The CDR3, as DNA: TGCGCCAGCAGCTTGGAAGCCGGGAAGCGCGAGCAGTACTTC.

The rearrangement uses TRBV5-1 and TRBJ2-1; 9 positions match TRBD1. The CDR3 runs 14 residues. V shed 6 bases and J 4 bases; nucleotides not matched to a gene: 5. Per germline, CDR1 SGHRS and CDR2 YFSETQ. CDR3 nucleotide sequence: TGCGCCAGCACCGGGACAGGGAGTTACAATGAGCAGTTCTTC. It codes for CASTGTGSYNEQFF.

The chain uses TRBV7-2 and TRBJ2-7; 7 positions agree with TRBD1. The CDR3 length is 16 residues. V gave up 4 bases and J gave up 5 bases; unmatched junction bases: 14. CDR1 and CDR2 (germline): SGHTA, FQGNSA. CDR3 nucleotides: TGTGCCAGCAGCTGGAGAGGGGGCAGCCGGATTCACGAGCAGTACTTC. This encodes CASSWRGGSRIHEQYF.

V gene TRBV19 combines with J gene TRBJ1-1; 12 positions agree with TRBD1. CDR3 length: 18 residues. The ends lost 5 bases at V and 3 bases at J; junction bases unmatched: 13. Germline assignment: CDR1 LNHDA and CDR2 SQIVND (reference sequence). The chain's CDR3 is CASSPTAGTGGWDTEAFF. The CDR3 coding sequence is TGTGCCAGTAGTCCGACCGCCGGGACAGGGGGCTGGGACACTGAAGCTTTCTTT.